This TCR beta chain was captured by sequencing in a study of T cell repertoires in cytomegalovirus infection. Turning to the study itself: CMV epitopes, recently identified HLA-C-restricted and well-studied HLA-B-restricted, were used. CMV infection and matching HLA type were both indicated by public TCR beta signatures.

The CDR3 contains 13 residues. Germline CDR1 reads SGDLS; CDR2 reads YYNGEE. Trimming stripped 0 bases from V and 1 base from J, with 4 bases between. Whole-study findings and limits: The ex vivo response was dominated by HLA-C-restricted CMV-specific TCR beta clonotypes.

This clonotype was seen a handful of times. Antigen unknown. TCRdb reprocessed the reads via MiXCR and lists one record per CDR3 protein. Here the sample spans over 250,000 distinct CDR3 sequences, approximately 22% being singletons. Sample: cultured PBMCs, taken from culture after CMV antigen stimulation. This chain uses TRBV9 with TRBJ1-1; D is unclear. The origin of this receptor is a human donor in good health (CMV status not recorded). Some clones in this sample may be carry-over from other donors' samples. The CDR3 loop is CASSVVANTEAFF. In DNA, the CDR3 is TGTGCCAGCAGCGTAGTTGCGAACACTGAAGCTTTCTTT.